This TCR beta chain comes out of a study of cytomegalovirus exposure and HLA in healthy donors. To note about this clone: What it binds is unknown.

The PCR ran on 60 Vbeta and 13 Jbeta primers. The data were produced by immunoSEQ multiplex PCR, yet TCRdb's version contains in-frame clones alone and is incomplete. Counted here are fewer than 150,000 clones, about three quarters occurring once; the ten biggest clones make up 30%. Study-level findings and limits: A later examination showed that TCR association rates differed by HLA locus, with DRB1 most and HLA-C fewest. The likely origin of a cluster of highly shared sequence variants was a sequencing artifact. Accurate prediction of HLA-A and HLA-B alleles (for most subjects) was reportedly achieved from TCR beta sequences.

The CDR3 is made up of 15 amino acids. Germline CDR1 reads KGHSH; CDR2 reads LQKENI. Trimming removed 1 base at V and 4 bases at J, with 13 bases between. V and J are TRBV18 and TRBJ1-2, with a weak D call TRBD1 (5 bases). Material for sequencing was PBMCs. This clonotype was obtained from a man in his sixties in good health and CMV-seropositive. In DNA, the CDR3 is TGTGCCAGCTCACCACGGAGGGCCCAGGGCTATGGCTACACCTTC. Protein: CASSPRRAQGYGYTF.